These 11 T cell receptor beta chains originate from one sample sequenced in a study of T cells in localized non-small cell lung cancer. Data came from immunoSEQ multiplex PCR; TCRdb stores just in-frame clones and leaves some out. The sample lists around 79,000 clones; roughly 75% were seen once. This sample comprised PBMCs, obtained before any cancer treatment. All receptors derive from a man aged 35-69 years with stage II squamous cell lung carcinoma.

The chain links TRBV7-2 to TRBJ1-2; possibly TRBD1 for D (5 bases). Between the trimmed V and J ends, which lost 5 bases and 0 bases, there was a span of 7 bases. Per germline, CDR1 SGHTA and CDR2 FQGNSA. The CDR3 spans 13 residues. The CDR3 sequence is CASSQQANYGYTF. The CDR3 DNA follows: TGTGCCAGCAGCCAACAGGCTAACTATGGCTACACCTTC.

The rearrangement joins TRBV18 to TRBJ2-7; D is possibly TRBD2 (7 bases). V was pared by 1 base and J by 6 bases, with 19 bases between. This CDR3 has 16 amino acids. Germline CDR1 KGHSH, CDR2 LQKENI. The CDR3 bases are TGTGCCAGCTCACCACGTAGGGGGGGCAGGGTCAGCGAGCAGTACTTC. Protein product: CASSPRRGGRVSEQYF. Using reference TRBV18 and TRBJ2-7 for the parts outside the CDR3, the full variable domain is NAGVMQNPRHLVRRRGQEARLRCSPMKGHSHVYWYRQLPEEGLKFMVYLQKENIIDESGMPKERFSAEFPKEGPSILRIQQVVRGDSAAYFCASSPRRGGRVSEQYFGPGTRLTVT.

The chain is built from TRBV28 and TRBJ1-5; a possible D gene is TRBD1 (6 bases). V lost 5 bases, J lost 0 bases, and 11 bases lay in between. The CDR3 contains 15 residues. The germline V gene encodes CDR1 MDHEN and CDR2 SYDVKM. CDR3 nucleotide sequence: TGTGCCAGCAGTCCCCGACAGGTTAGCAATCAGCCCCAGCATTTT. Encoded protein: CASSPRQVSNQPQHF.

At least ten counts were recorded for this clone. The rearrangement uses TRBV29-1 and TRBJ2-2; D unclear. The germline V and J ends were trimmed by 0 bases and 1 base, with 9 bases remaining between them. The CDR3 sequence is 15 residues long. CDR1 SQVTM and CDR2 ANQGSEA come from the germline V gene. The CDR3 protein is CSVEEAGRNTGELFF. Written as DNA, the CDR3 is TGCAGCGTTGAAGAGGCAGGACGGAACACCGGGGAGCTGTTTTTT.

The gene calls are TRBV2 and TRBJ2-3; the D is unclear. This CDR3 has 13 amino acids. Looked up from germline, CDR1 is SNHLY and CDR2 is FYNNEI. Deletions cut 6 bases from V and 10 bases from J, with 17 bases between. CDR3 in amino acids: CASRDRLQGSQYF. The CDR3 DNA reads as TGTGCCAGCAGGGACCGGCTACAAGGTTCGCAGTATTTT.

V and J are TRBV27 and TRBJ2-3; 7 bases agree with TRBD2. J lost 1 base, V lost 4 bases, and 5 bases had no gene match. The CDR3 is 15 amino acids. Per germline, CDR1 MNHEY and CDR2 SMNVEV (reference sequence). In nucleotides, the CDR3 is TGTGCCAGCAGTTCACTAGCGATCCGCACAGATACGCAGTATTTT. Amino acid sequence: CASSSLAIRTDTQYF.

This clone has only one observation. Written as DNA, the CDR3 is TGTGCCAGCAACGCCCTCTGGGGGCGGGAGGGCAATGAGCAGTTCTTC. This translates into CASNALWGREGNEQFF. The chain is built from TRBV5-4 and TRBJ2-1; TRBD2 matches 9 bases. J gave up 6 bases and V 6 bases, and 13 bases lay outside the gene matches. Germline lookup yields CDR1 SGHNT and CDR2 YYREEE (reference sequence). The CDR3 extends over 16 amino acids. The whole variable domain, filled in from reference TRBV5-4 and TRBJ2-1, reads ETGVTQSPTHLIKTRGQQVTLRCSSQSGHNTVSWYQQALGQGPQFIFQYYREEENGRGNFPPRFSGLQFPNYSSELNVNALELDDSALYLCASNALWGREGNEQFFGPGTRLTVL.

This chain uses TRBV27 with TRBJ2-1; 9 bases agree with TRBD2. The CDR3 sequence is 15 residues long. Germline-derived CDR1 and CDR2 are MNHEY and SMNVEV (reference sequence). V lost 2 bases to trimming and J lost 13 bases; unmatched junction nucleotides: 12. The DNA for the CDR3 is TGTGCCAGCAGTTTAGGTGGTTATAGCGGGAGCCCCCAGTTCTTC. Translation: CASSLGGYSGSPQFF.

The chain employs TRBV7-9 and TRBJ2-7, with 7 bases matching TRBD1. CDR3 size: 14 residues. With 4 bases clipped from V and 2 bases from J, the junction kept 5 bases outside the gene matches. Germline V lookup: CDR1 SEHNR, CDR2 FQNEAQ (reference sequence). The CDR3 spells CASSSGQIPYEQYF. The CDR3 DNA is TGTGCCAGCAGCTCGGGACAGATCCCCTACGAGCAGTACTTC.

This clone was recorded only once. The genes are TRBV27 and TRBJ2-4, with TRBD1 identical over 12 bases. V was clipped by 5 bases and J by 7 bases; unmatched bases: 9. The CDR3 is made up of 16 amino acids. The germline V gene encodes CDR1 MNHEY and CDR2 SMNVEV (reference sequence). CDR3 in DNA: TGTGCCAGCAGTCGATCCGGGACAGGGGGCGGGAACATTCAGTACTTC. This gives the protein CASSRSGTGGGNIQYF.

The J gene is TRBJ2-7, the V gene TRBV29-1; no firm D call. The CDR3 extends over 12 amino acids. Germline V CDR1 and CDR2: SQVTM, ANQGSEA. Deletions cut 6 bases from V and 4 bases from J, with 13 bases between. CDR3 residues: CSVQKGWYEQYF. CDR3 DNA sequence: TGCAGCGTCCAGAAGGGATGGTACGAGCAGTACTTC.